Below, 23 T cell receptor beta chains from the same sample are listed, as sequenced in a study of T cells in Graves' hyperthyroidism and ophthalmopathy. Amplification of TCR beta CDR3 regions used RNA as the template. In the first-round RT-PCR of the TCR CDR3, the HTBI primer set was used. MiXCR was run by TCRdb on the multiplex PCR reads, yielding one entry per CDR3 protein. The table records 700,000 to 950,000 distinct CDR3 sequences, 30% to 40% of them present only once. Input material: blood. All receptors derive from a woman aged 40 to 50 with Graves' hyperthyroidism.

This clonotype was observed once. The V gene is TRBV7-9, the J gene TRBJ1-1, with D maybe TRBD1 (5 bases). Trimming pared 6 bases from V and 5 bases from J, leaving 13 bases between. The germline V gene has CDR1 SEHNR and CDR2 FQNEAQ (reference sequence). The CDR3 is made up of 13 amino acids. CDR3 sequence reads: CASRETGTTEAFF. The CDR3 DNA reads as TGTGCCAGCAGGGAGACCGGGACGACTGAAGCTTTCTTT.

Of note for this clonotype: A much more abundant neighbour one base away suggests this may be a read error. This chain uses TRBV7-2 with TRBJ2-5; D possibly uses TRBD1 or TRBD2 (6 bases each). The germline V gene has CDR1 SGHTA and CDR2 FQGNSA. The CDR3 has 13 amino acids. In DNA, the CDR3 is TGTGCCACGGGAGTTGGAGGGGGAGAGGCCCAGTACTTC. Encoded protein: CATGVGGGEAQYF.

Many counts were recorded for this clonotype. The chain has TRBV10-2 and TRBJ2-7; D unresolved. This CDR3 spans 13 amino acids. CDR1 and CDR2 (germline): WSHSY, SAAADI. Between the trimmed V and J ends, which lost 2 bases and 6 bases, there was a span of 11 bases. CDR3 region: CASSEPVGFEQYF. As DNA, the CDR3 is TGCGCCAGCAGTGAGCCAGTCGGTTTCGAGCAGTACTTC.

This clonotype was recorded at least ten times. The chain couples TRBV7-2 to TRBJ2-3; D not certain. The CDR3 sequence is 13 residues long. The V end lost 2 bases, the J end lost 6 bases, and 9 bases lay between the germline ends. CDR1 is SGHTA and CDR2 is FQGNSA in the germline V gene. CDR3 coding DNA: TGTGCCAGCAGCTTAAGGGAACGCGATACGCAGTATTTT. It translates to CASSLRERDTQYF.

This clonotype has a count of ten or more. The V call is TRBV7-2, the J call TRBJ2-7; 7 bases are a match to TRBD1. The CDR3 is 13 amino acids. Germline CDR1 and CDR2: SGHTA and FQGNSA. J gave up 4 bases and V 5 bases, and 5 bases lay outside the gene matches. This chain's CDR3 is CASSRRTGYEQYF. Here the CDR3 DNA reads TGTGCCAGCAGCCGCCGGACAGGATACGAGCAGTACTTC.

This clonotype was found a few times. V and J are TRBV6-5 and TRBJ1-2; TRBD1 agrees at 7 bases. The CDR3 spans 14 residues. The germline CDR1 and CDR2 sequences are MNHEY and SVGAGI. J lost 4 bases, V lost 2 bases, and 4 bases had no gene match. The CDR3 DNA reads TGTGCCAGCAGTTACAGGGGGCTGGGCTATGGCTACACCTTC. Its translation: CASSYRGLGYGYTF.

The V call is TRBV2, the J call TRBJ1-1; maybe TRBD1 (6 bases). Germline assignment: CDR1 SNHLY and CDR2 FYNNEI. There are 12 residues in the CDR3. Written as DNA, the CDR3 is TGTGCTAGTGGACAGACGGACACTGAAGCTTTCTTT. This gives the protein CASGQTDTEAFF.

This clonotype was seen many times. One end of the junction fails to match germline, which may point to a read error. V and J are TRBV29-1 and TRBJ1-2; TRBD1 matches at 7 bases. Looked up from germline, CDR1 is SQVTM and CDR2 is ANQGSEA. The CDR3 is made up of 14 amino acids. The chain's CDR3 is CSIELVQGVFGYTF. The CDR3 coding sequence is TGCAGCATTGAATTGGTGCAGGGGGTTTTCGGCTACACCTTC.

This chain links TRBV3-1 with TRBJ1-6; D gene uncertain. V was cut by 8 bases and J by 7 bases, with 15 bases left in between. The CDR3 is made up of 14 amino acids. Per germline, CDR1 LGHDT and CDR2 YNNKEL (reference sequence). CDR3 coding DNA: TGTGCCAGCGTCAGCGCCGGGATGAATTCACCCCTCCACTTT. Translated: CASVSAGMNSPLHF.

This clonotype has a handful of counts. J is TRBJ1-1 and V is TRBV28; TRBD1 is a possible D gene (5 bases). From germline, CDR1 is MDHEN and CDR2 SYDVKM. The V end lost 10 bases, the J end lost 0 bases, and 18 bases lay between the germline ends. CDR3 length: 15 residues. The CDR3 coding sequence is TGTGCCACCACGTCGCCAGGGTCCTTGAACACTGAAGCTTTCTTT. Residues: CATTSPGSLNTEAFF.

This clonotype was observed a few times. The rearrangement links TRBV7-2 to TRBJ2-5, with TRBD2 matching 10 bases. Germline V gives CDR1 SGHTA, CDR2 FQGNSA. This CDR3 is 20 amino acids long. Trimming cost V 2 bases and J 4 bases; bases outside gene matches: 19. CDR3 residues: CASSLSWLAGALSHRETQYF. In DNA form, the CDR3 reads TGTGCCAGCAGCTTATCTTGGCTAGCGGGGGCACTCTCACACAGAGAGACCCAGTACTTC.

Ten or more counts support this clonotype. CDR3 bases: TGCGCCAGCAGTGCGACAGGGAACACTGAAGCTTTCTTT. Translation gives CASSATGNTEAFF. The J gene is TRBJ1-1, the V gene TRBV10-1; D may be TRBD1 (6 bases). From germline, CDR1 is WNHNN and CDR2 SYGVQD (reference sequence). The CDR3 spans 13 residues. Deletions cut 4 bases from V and 1 base from J, with 7 bases between.

This clonotype was detected a few times. The genes are TRBV12-3 or TRBV12-4 and TRBJ2-7, with D perhaps matching TRBD1 (6 bases). The ends were cut back, 3 bases at V and 4 bases at J, with 13 bases in the middle. The CDR3 is 14 amino acids. DNA for the CDR3: TGTGCCAGCAGTTTGGACAGTCCATCATACGAGCAGTACTTC. It specifies CASSLDSPSYEQYF.

J is TRBJ1-2 and V is TRBV25-1; weak D call: TRBD1 (5 bases). There are 13 residues in the CDR3. The V gene's germline CDR1 is MGHDK and CDR2 SYGVNS. Trimming shortened V by 5 bases and J by 8 bases, and 15 bases separated the two germline ends. CDR3 bases: TGTGCCAGCAGTTCCTCCAGGGTTTGGGGCTACACCTTC. Amino acid sequence: CASSSSRVWGYTF.

CDR3 in amino acids: CASSYSQGASNSPLHF. CDR3 bases: TGTGCCAGCAGCTATTCACAGGGGGCAAGTAATTCACCCCTCCACTTT. The gene calls are TRBV7-8 and TRBJ1-6; TRBD1 aligns across 9 bases. Looked up from germline, CDR1 is SGHVS and CDR2 is FQNEAQ. Trimming removed 4 bases from V and 6 bases from J; junction bases left unmatched: 7. The CDR3 length is 16 residues.

The rearrangement joins TRBV7-9 to TRBJ2-7; 7 positions agree with TRBD2. Looked up from germline, CDR1 is SEHNR and CDR2 is FQNEAQ (reference sequence). V shed 3 bases and J 1 base; nucleotides not matched to a gene: 6. CDR3 length: 15 amino acids. The CDR3, as DNA: TGTGCCAGCAGCTTGGCGGGACTACCGTCCTACGAGCAGTACTTC. Residues: CASSLAGLPSYEQYF.

In this sample, this clonotype turned up many times. The chain employs TRBV10-1 and TRBJ2-7; D is undetermined. The V end lost 7 bases, the J end lost 3 bases, and 16 bases lay between the germline ends. CDR3 size: 14 residues. Germline lookup yields CDR1 WNHNN and CDR2 SYGVQD (reference sequence). Here the CDR3 reads CASMLDLTSYEQYF. The CDR3 region has the DNA TGCGCCAGCATGCTCGATTTAACCAGCTACGAGCAGTACTTC.

This clonotype was counted ten times or more. This sequence joins TRBV19 and TRBJ1-1; tentative D call: TRBD1 (6 bases). The CDR3 consists of 16 residues. The ends were cut back, 6 bases at V and 1 base at J, with 18 bases in the middle. CDR1 LNHDA and CDR2 SQIVND come from the germline V gene (reference sequence). The CDR3 nucleotides are TGTGCCAGTAGGTCGGGGGCTATGACCCAGAACACTGAAGCTTTCTTT. This encodes CASRSGAMTQNTEAFF.

This clonotype has ten or more counts. The CDR3 spells CSASRTGTGGQPQHF. The DNA of the CDR3 is TGCAGTGCTAGCCGTACCGGGACAGGGGGACAGCCCCAGCATTTT. The V call is TRBV20-1, the J call TRBJ1-5, with 11 bases matching TRBD1. CDR3 length: 15 amino acids. The trim removed 3 bases at V and 7 bases at J, leaving 8 bases unmatched. CDR1 and CDR2 (germline): DFQATT, SNEGSKA (reference sequence).

This clonotype was counted ten times or more. The chain recombines TRBV29-1 with TRBJ1-2; a weak D match, TRBD1 (5 bases). Trimming removed 2 bases at V and 2 bases at J, with 6 bases between. CDR1 is SQVTM and CDR2 is ANQGSEA in the germline V gene. This CDR3 is built from 12 residues. The CDR3 is CSVESGNYGYTF. The CDR3 DNA is TGCAGCGTTGAATCAGGGAACTATGGCTACACCTTC. Combining the CDR3 with reference TRBV29-1 and TRBJ1-2 gives the whole variable domain SAVISQKPSRDICQRGTSLTIQCQVDSQVTMMFWYRQQPGQSLTLIATANQGSEATYESGFVIDKFPISRPNLTFSTLTVSNMSPEDSSIYLCSVESGNYGYTFGSGTRLTVV.

This clonotype has ten or more counts. V gene TRBV5-1 combines with J gene TRBJ1-1; D might be TRBD1 (5 bases). This CDR3 comprises 17 residues. V shed 0 bases and J shed 1 base, with 16 bases lying between them. Per germline, CDR1 SGHRS and CDR2 YFSETQ. The CDR3 loop is CASSLGGDGGKNTEAFF. CDR3 DNA: TGCGCCAGCAGCTTGGGGGGGGATGGGGGAAAGAACACTGAAGCTTTCTTT.

This clonotype was recorded a few times. This chain joins TRBV9 and TRBJ1-2; D may be TRBD1 (5 bases). Between the trimmed V and J ends, which lost 3 bases and 8 bases, there was a span of 17 bases. Germline V gives CDR1 SGDLS, CDR2 YYNGEE. The CDR3 consists of 14 residues. This CDR3 is CASSAKQGTLGYTF. CDR3 nucleotides: TGTGCCAGCAGCGCAAAGCAGGGTACTTTAGGCTACACCTTC.

This clonotype came up a few times. The chain joins TRBV6-2 or TRBV6-3 to TRBJ1-2; D ambiguous. The CDR3 totals 13 residues. From germline, CDR1 is MNHEY and CDR2 SVGEGT. Trimming cost V 8 bases and J 7 bases, with 17 bases left between them. The CDR3 protein is CASALGDLGGYTF. CDR3 sequence (DNA): TGTGCCAGCGCTTTAGGTGATCTGGGTGGCTACACCTTC.